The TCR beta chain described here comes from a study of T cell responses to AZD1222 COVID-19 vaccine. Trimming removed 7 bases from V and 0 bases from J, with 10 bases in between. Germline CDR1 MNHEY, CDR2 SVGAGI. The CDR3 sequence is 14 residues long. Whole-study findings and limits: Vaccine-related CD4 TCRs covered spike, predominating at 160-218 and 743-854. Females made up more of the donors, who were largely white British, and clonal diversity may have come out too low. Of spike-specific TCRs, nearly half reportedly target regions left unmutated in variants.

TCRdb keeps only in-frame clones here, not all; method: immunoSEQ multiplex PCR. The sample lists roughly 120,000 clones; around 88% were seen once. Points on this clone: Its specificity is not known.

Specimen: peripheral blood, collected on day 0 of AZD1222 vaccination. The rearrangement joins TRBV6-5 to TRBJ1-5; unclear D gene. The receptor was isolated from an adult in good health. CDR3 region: CASTPGNSNQPQHF. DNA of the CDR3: TGTGCCAGCACCCCCGGCAATAGCAATCAGCCCCAGCATTTT.